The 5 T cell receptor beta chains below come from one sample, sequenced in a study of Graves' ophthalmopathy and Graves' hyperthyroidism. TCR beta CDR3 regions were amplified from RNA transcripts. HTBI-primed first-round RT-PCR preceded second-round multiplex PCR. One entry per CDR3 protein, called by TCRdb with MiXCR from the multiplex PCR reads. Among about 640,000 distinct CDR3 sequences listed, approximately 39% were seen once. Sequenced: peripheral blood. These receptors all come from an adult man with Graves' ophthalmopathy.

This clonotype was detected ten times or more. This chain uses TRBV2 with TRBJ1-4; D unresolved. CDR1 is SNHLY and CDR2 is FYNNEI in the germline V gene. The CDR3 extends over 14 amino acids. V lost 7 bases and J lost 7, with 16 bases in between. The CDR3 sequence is CASNTMGGPEKLFF. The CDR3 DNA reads TGTGCCAGCAACACAATGGGCGGCCCTGAAAAACTGTTTTTT.

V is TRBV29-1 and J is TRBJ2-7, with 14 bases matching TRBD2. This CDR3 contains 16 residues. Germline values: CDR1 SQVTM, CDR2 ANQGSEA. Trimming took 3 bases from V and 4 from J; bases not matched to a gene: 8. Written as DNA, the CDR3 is TGCAGCGTTGAGAGACAGGGGACTAGCGGGAGATACGAGCAGTACTTC. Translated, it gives CSVERQGTSGRYEQYF.

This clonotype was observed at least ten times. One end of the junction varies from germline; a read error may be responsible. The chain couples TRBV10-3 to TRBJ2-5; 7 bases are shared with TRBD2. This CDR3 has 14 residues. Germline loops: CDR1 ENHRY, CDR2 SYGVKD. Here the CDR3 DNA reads TGTGCCAGCAGTCAGCGGGACTGGCAAGAGACCCAGTACTTC. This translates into CASSQRDWQETQYF.

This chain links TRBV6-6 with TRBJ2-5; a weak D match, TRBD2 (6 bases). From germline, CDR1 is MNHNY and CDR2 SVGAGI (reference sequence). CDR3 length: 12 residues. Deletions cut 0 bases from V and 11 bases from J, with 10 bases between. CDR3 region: CASSYSGLTQYF. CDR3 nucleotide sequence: TGTGCCAGCAGTTACTCGGGACTGACTCAGTACTTC.

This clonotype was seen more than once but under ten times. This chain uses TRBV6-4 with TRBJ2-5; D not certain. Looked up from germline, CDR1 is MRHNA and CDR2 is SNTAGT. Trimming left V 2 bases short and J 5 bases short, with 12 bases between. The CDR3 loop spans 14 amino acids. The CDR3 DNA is TGTGCCAGCAGTGACCCCCTCCCGGTGGAGACCCAGTACTTC. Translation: CASSDPLPVETQYF.